The 13 T cell receptor beta chains presented below share a single source sample, sequenced in a study of cytomegalovirus exposure and HLA in healthy donors. PCR employed 60 Vbeta and 13 Jbeta primers. The method was immunoSEQ multiplex PCR; TCRdb's version includes in-frame clones alone and lacks a portion of them. The sample lists 140,000 to 150,000 clones; 80% were seen once. Sample: PBMCs. These receptors originate from a man aged 40-50 years in good health and CMV-seronegative.

The chain recombines TRBV7-2 with TRBJ1-2; a possible D gene is TRBD1 (5 bases). This CDR3 contains 14 residues. V lost 0 bases and J lost 3, with 8 bases in between. From germline, CDR1 is SGHTA and CDR2 FQGNSA. CDR3 sequence reads: CASSLAAGYYGYTF. CDR3 sequence (DNA): TGTGCCAGCAGCTTAGCGGCAGGGTACTATGGCTACACCTTC.

The V call is TRBV4-3, the J call TRBJ1-1; tentative D call: TRBD1 (6 bases). The V gene's germline CDR1 is LGHNA and CDR2 YSLEER. This CDR3 has 15 amino acids. V lost 0 bases to trimming and J lost 5 bases, with 13 bases between them. The CDR3, as DNA: TGCGCCAGCAGCCAAGAGGGGAGGGGGTTAACTGAAGCTTTCTTT. Translating it yields CASSQEGRGLTEAFF.

V gene TRBV10-2 combines with J gene TRBJ2-3; tentatively, D is TRBD1 (5 bases). The CDR3 sequence is 13 residues long. Germline assignment: CDR1 WSHSY and CDR2 SAAADI. Trimming shortened V by 6 bases and J by 2 bases, and 9 bases separated the two germline ends. CDR3 protein: CASRPGHTDTQYF. The CDR3 coding sequence is TGCGCCAGCAGACCCGGACACACAGATACGCAGTATTTT.

The V gene is TRBV9, the J gene TRBJ2-7; 14 positions agree with TRBD2. V dropped 2 bases and J dropped 3; count of bases not matched to a gene: 1. CDR1 and CDR2 (germline): SGDLS, YYNGEE. The CDR3 covers 15 residues. The DNA of the CDR3 is TGTGCCAGCAGCGTTGGGACTAGCGGGGGCTACGAGCAGTACTTC. Translation gives CASSVGTSGGYEQYF.

This chain connects TRBV15 to TRBJ2-5; TRBD2 matches 10 bases. Near its end, the DNA agrees better with TRBJ2-7, so the J call may be wrong. The CDR3 totals 17 residues. Looked up from germline, CDR1 is LNHNV and CDR2 is YYDKDF (reference sequence). The CDR3: CATSRAGTSDRPYEQYF. The CDR3 bases are TGTGCCACCAGCAGAGCCGGGACTAGCGACCGGCCCTACGAGCAGTACTTC.

The chain uses TRBV6-5 and TRBJ1-2, with D perhaps matching TRBD1 (6 bases). The CDR3 is 14 residues long. V was pared by 7 bases and J by 4 bases, with 16 bases between. The germline V gene has CDR1 MNHEY and CDR2 SVGAGI. The CDR3 region is CASTPGGAGYGYTF. CDR3 DNA sequence: TGTGCCAGCACCCCGGGGGGGGCGGGCTATGGCTACACCTTC.

CDR3 sequence: CASSNRDRAARQPQHF. The CDR3 DNA sequence: TGTGCCAGCTCTAACAGGGACAGGGCGGCGCGACAGCCCCAGCATTTT. The rearrangement uses TRBV18 and TRBJ1-5, with 9 nucleotides matching TRBD1. Germline V CDR1 and CDR2: KGHSH, LQKENI. There are 16 residues in the CDR3. J lost 7 bases, V lost 6 bases, and 13 bases had no gene match. Full variable domain (missing parts from reference TRBV18 and TRBJ1-5): NAGVMQNPRHLVRRRGQEARLRCSPMKGHSHVYWYRQLPEEGLKFMVYLQKENIIDESGMPKERFSAEFPKEGPSILRIQQVVRGDSAAYFCASSNRDRAARQPQHFGDGTRLSIL.

The V gene is TRBV28, the J gene TRBJ1-1; no definite D call. Trimming cost V 7 bases and J 0 bases, with 3 bases left between them. From germline, CDR1 is MDHEN and CDR2 SYDVKM. The CDR3 consists of 11 residues. The CDR3 protein is CASTMNTEAFF. In DNA form, the CDR3 reads TGTGCCAGCACCATGAACACTGAAGCTTTCTTT.

The chain couples TRBV9 to TRBJ2-7, with a tentative D call TRBD1 (6 bases). Per the germline V gene, CDR1 is SGDLS and CDR2 is YYNGEE. The V and J ends lost 1 base and 3 bases respectively, with 11 bases between them. This CDR3 comprises 14 residues. The CDR3 nucleotides are TGTGCCAGCAGCGTACGGGACAATGGCTACGAGCAGTACTTC. This sequence encodes CASSVRDNGYEQYF.

The rearrangement links TRBV27 to TRBJ2-7; perhaps TRBD1 as D (8 bases). Trimming took 4 bases from V and 6 from J, leaving 13 bases between them. Germline V gene data show CDR1 as MNHEY and CDR2 as SMNVEV (reference sequence). This CDR3 comprises 13 residues. CDR3 loop: CASSSQGGGEQYF. The CDR3 DNA reads TGTGCCAGCAGTTCACAGGGGGGGGGCGAGCAGTACTTC.

The chain couples TRBV5-4 to TRBJ2-7; TRBD2 agrees at 9 bases. Germline lookup yields CDR1 SGHNT and CDR2 YYREEE (reference sequence). Losses at the gene ends were 0 bases for V and 3 bases for J; bases not matched to a gene: 10. The CDR3 sequence is 17 residues long. DNA of the CDR3: TGTGCCAGCAGCTTGGGGGCGGCTAGCGGGGACCTCTACGAGCAGTACTTC. It encodes CASSLGAASGDLYEQYF.

The count of this clone is one. Other nucleotide sequences in the sample specify the same CDR3. This chain's CDR3 is CATSRDLADTEAFF. CDR3 DNA sequence: TGTGCCACCAGCAGAGATTTGGCAGACACTGAAGCTTTCTTT. The rearrangement links TRBV15 to TRBJ1-1; no definite D call. The CDR3 runs to 14 residues. CDR1 and CDR2 from the germline V gene are LNHNV and YYDKDF (reference sequence). Trimming removed 0 bases at V and 3 bases at J, with 8 bases between.

The chain joins TRBV7-7 to TRBJ2-1; D perhaps matches TRBD2 (6 bases). The V gene's germline CDR1 is SSHAT and CDR2 FNYEAQ (reference sequence). CDR3 length: 14 amino acids. V lost 1 base and J 9 bases, leaving 13 bases between the germline ends. The CDR3 protein is CASSLGEVAAEQFF. Here the CDR3 DNA reads TGTGCCAGCAGCTTAGGGGAGGTTGCCGCTGAGCAGTTCTTC.